This T cell receptor (beta chain) was recorded in a study of cytomegalovirus exposure and HLA in healthy donors. The PCR employed 60 Vbeta primers together with 13 Jbeta primers. The protocol was immunoSEQ multiplex PCR, while the TCRdb copy is restricted to in-frame clones and leaves out a portion. The sample consists of fewer than 150,000 clones, about 78% of them appearing once. Study-level points and caveats: TCR association rates varied by HLA locus in a later analysis, with DRB1 highest and HLA-C lowest. Association of approximately 16,000 TCR beta sequences with HLA alleles was found at 0.05 false discovery rate in a later analysis. The authors excluded some V segments, including TRBV6-2 and TRBV6-3, as indistinguishable.

A word on this clone: Its specificity is not known.

Germline V gene data show CDR1 as LNHDA and CDR2 as SQIVND (reference sequence). V was cut by 3 bases and J by 4 bases, with 15 bases left in between. The CDR3 is 16 residues long. The receptor comes from a man aged 50-59 years in good health and CMV-seronegative. The sample consisted of PBMCs. The rearrangement uses TRBV19 and TRBJ2-2; tentatively, D is TRBD1 (6 bases). The CDR3 loop is CASSIGTQIATGELFF. The CDR3 coding sequence is TGTGCCAGTAGTATTGGGACACAAATAGCCACCGGGGAGCTGTTTTTT.